The 21 T cell receptor beta chains presented below share a single source sample, sequenced in a study of shared clonotypes between healthy human individuals. Only in-frame clones appear in the TCRdb table, and some are missing; sequencing was by immunoSEQ multiplex PCR. The data hold approximately 350,000 clones, with about 74% observed a single time. Sequenced material: memory CD4+ T cells sorted from blood. The subset denotes: CD45RA-negative fraction. All receptors derive from a man aged 25 to 45 in good health.

The chain recombines TRBV27 with TRBJ1-1; D call uncertain. V was clipped by 5 bases and J by 7 bases, with 11 bases between them. The CDR3 length is 12 residues. The germline CDR1 and CDR2 sequences are MNHEY and SMNVEV (reference sequence). The CDR3 DNA follows: TGTGCCAGCAGTCCTCCGGGTCTTGAAGCTTTCTTT. Its protein is CASSPPGLEAFF.

CDR3 sequence (DNA): TGTGCCAGCAGTTCGGGACTAGCGGGCCTCACCTACGAGCAGTACTTC. Translating gives CASSSGLAGLTYEQYF. This chain connects TRBV2 to TRBJ2-5, with 12 positions matching TRBD2. Judging by the DNA end, TRBJ2-7 fits better; the J call may be wrong. The CDR3 is 16 residues long. CDR1 SNHLY and CDR2 FYNNEI come from the germline V gene.

This sequence joins TRBV29-1 and TRBJ2-3; no clear D gene. Trimming stripped 1 base from V and 3 bases from J, with 8 bases between. The CDR3 length is 13 residues. Germline V CDR1 and CDR2: SQVTM, ANQGSEA. The CDR3 DNA reads TGCAGCGTTGAAGGAACTGAGACAGATACGCAGTATTTT. It codes for CSVEGTETDTQYF.

A single count supports this clone. The genes are TRBV28 and TRBJ2-7; D not certain. This CDR3 contains 11 residues. The germline V gene encodes CDR1 MDHEN and CDR2 SYDVKM. V gave up 6 bases and J gave up 2 bases, with 5 bases separating them. The CDR3 DNA reads TGTGCCAGCAGCACGGCCTACGAGCAGTACTTC. The encoded protein is CASSTAYEQYF.

This clone was recorded a few times. The chain carries TRBV28 and TRBJ1-4; D possibly corresponds to TRBD1 (5 bases). V dropped 3 bases and J dropped 4 bases, with 12 bases sitting between them. Germline CDR1 MDHEN, CDR2 SYDVKM. CDR3 length equals 15 residues. The CDR3 region is CASSFGRGGNEKLFF. Written as DNA, the CDR3 is TGTGCCAGCAGTTTTGGTCGGGGGGGTAATGAAAAACTGTTTTTT.

This CDR3 reads CASSGDTSGPDTQYF. The DNA for the CDR3 is TGTGCCAGCAGCGGTGACACTAGCGGGCCGGATACGCAGTATTTT. V gene TRBV11-3 combines with J gene TRBJ2-3, with TRBD2 matching over 9 bases. The CDR3 consists of 15 residues. Germline-derived CDR1 and CDR2 are SGHNT and YENEEA. Unmatched junction bases numbered 9, after V lost 5 bases and J lost 6 bases. The entire variable domain, with the rest obtained from reference TRBV11-3 and TRBJ2-3, is as follows: EAGVVQSPRYKIIEKKQPVAFWCNPISGHNTLYWYLQNLGQGPELLIRYENEEAVDDSQLPKDRFSAERLKGVDSTLKIQPAELGDSAVYLCASSGDTSGPDTQYFGPGTRLTVL.

CDR3 sequence (DNA): TGTGCCAGCAGCTCCAGGGTAGGGAGACGTGGTGGCTACACCTTC. This gives the protein CASSSRVGRRGGYTF. This chain joins TRBV5-4 and TRBJ1-2; D perhaps matches TRBD1 (5 bases). Trimming pared 3 bases from V and 7 bases from J, leaving 19 bases between. The CDR3 contains 15 residues. The germline V gene has CDR1 SGHNT and CDR2 YYREEE (reference sequence).

V usage is TRBV5-1 and J usage is TRBJ1-1; D is perhaps TRBD1 (5 bases). Deletions cut 0 bases from V and 4 bases from J, with 10 bases between. Per the germline V gene, CDR1 is SGHRS and CDR2 is YFSETQ. CDR3 length: 14 residues. CDR3 bases: TGCGCCAGCAGCTTGGCAACAGGAGCCACTGAAGCTTTCTTT. Residues: CASSLATGATEAFF.

The chain joins TRBV7-8 to TRBJ1-1; unclear D gene. The CDR3 consists of 14 residues. Trimming removed 4 bases at V and 0 bases at J, with 9 bases between. Germline CDR1 and CDR2: SGHVS and FQNEAQ. In DNA, the CDR3 is TGTGCCAGCAGCTCACCGCCGGTGAACACTGAAGCTTTCTTT. Translation gives CASSSPPVNTEAFF.

This chain links TRBV4-1 with TRBJ2-3; 11 nucleotides match TRBD1. Trimming at V came to 3 bases and at J to 3 bases, leaving 11 bases not matched to a gene. Germline V gives CDR1 MGHRA, CDR2 YSYEKL. This CDR3 has 18 amino acids. Here the CDR3 DNA reads TGCGCCAGCAGCCAGGATGGGACAGGGGGAGGGTTGACAGATACGCAGTATTTT. Its protein product is CASSQDGTGGGLTDTQYF.

This CDR3 is CASSFGTSGSYEQYF. The CDR3 DNA reads as TGCGCCAGCAGCTTCGGGACTAGCGGGAGCTACGAGCAGTACTTC. V is TRBV5-1 and J is TRBJ2-7, with 14 bases lining up with TRBD2. The trim removed 2 bases at V and 3 bases at J, leaving 1 base unmatched. Germline values: CDR1 SGHRS, CDR2 YFSETQ. This CDR3 region has 15 residues.

V gene TRBV30 combines with J gene TRBJ1-6; TRBD1 aligns across 7 bases. The CDR3 spans 13 residues. CDR1 GTSNPN and CDR2 SVGIG come from the germline V gene (reference sequence). The V and J ends lost 5 bases and 7 bases, in that order; junction bases with no gene match: 5. The CDR3 DNA follows: TGTGCCTGGGGAGACAGGGTAAATTCACCCCTCCACTTT. Translation: CAWGDRVNSPLHF.

This chain connects TRBV5-1 to TRBJ1-1, with 7 bases fitting TRBD1. V gave up 4 bases and J gave up 0 bases; unmatched junction bases: 6. CDR3 length equals 15 residues. Looked up from germline, CDR1 is SGHRS and CDR2 is YFSETQ. The CDR3 nucleotides are TGCGCCAGCAGCCGGGACAGACTCATGAACACTGAAGCTTTCTTT. Translating gives CASSRDRLMNTEAFF.

V usage is TRBV19 and J usage is TRBJ2-5; the match to TRBD2 covers 7 bases. CDR3 length: 14 amino acids. The V gene's germline CDR1 is LNHDA and CDR2 SQIVND (reference sequence). J was trimmed by 4 bases and V by 8 bases; bases with no gene match: 10. CDR3 region: CASCTTWGGETQYF. CDR3 DNA: TGTGCCAGTTGTACGACCTGGGGGGGAGAGACCCAGTACTTC.

The chain uses TRBV27 and TRBJ2-1; TRBD2 is a possible D gene (6 bases). The CDR3 totals 15 residues. Trimming shortened V by 7 bases and J by 6 bases, and 19 bases separated the two germline ends. The germline V gene encodes CDR1 MNHEY and CDR2 SMNVEV (reference sequence). CDR3 in DNA: TGTGCCAGCACCGTAAGACTAGGAGGGGTCAATGAGCAGTTCTTC. Amino acids: CASTVRLGGVNEQFF.

With respect to this clone: A much larger clone is a single base away; this may be a read error. The chain carries TRBV5-5 and TRBJ2-1; the D is unclear. Germline CDR1 is SGHKS and CDR2 is YYEKEE (reference sequence). The length of the CDR3 is 16 residues. V was shortened by 0 bases and J by 9 bases, with 19 bases between the two germline ends. CDR3 residues: CASSLEGWQSHSEQFF. The CDR3, as DNA: TGTGCCAGCAGCTTGGAGGGTTGGCAGTCGCACAGTGAGCAGTTCTTC.

The V gene is TRBV15, the J gene TRBJ1-1, with a tentative D call TRBD1 (5 bases). Trimming cost V 3 bases and J 4 bases, with 15 bases left between them. CDR3 length: 15 amino acids. CDR1 is LNHNV and CDR2 is YYDKDF in the germline V gene (reference sequence). The CDR3 sequence is CATSRDYLQGTEAFF. As DNA, the CDR3 is TGTGCCACCAGCAGGGACTACCTCCAGGGCACTGAAGCTTTCTTT.

The rearrangement links TRBV5-5 to TRBJ2-2; 9 positions match TRBD2. The CDR3 has 19 residues. The ends lost 3 bases at V and 3 bases at J; junction bases unmatched: 15. CDR1 is SGHKS, CDR2 YYEKEE, per germline (reference sequence). The CDR3 region is CASSSIGGRAALHTGELFF. Written as DNA, the CDR3 is TGTGCCAGCAGCTCTATAGGCGGGAGGGCCGCTTTACACACCGGGGAGCTGTTTTTT.

The chain carries TRBV20-1 and TRBJ2-1; D unclear. Germline V lookup: CDR1 DFQATT, CDR2 SNEGSKA (reference sequence). CDR3 length: 10 residues. Trimming shortened V by 3 bases and J by 8 bases, and 5 bases separated the two germline ends. The CDR3 DNA reads as TGCAGTGCTAGTGACGATGAGCAGTTCTTC. Translated: CSASDDEQFF.

This clone was observed once. V gene TRBV5-1 combines with J gene TRBJ2-3; TRBD1 aligns across 10 bases. Germline trimming cut 4 bases from V and 4 bases from J; bases unmatched to any gene: 6. Germline-derived CDR1 and CDR2 are SGHRS and YFSETQ. This CDR3 spans 15 amino acids. The CDR3 loop reads CASSATGGAPDTQYF. The CDR3 region has the DNA TGCGCCAGCAGCGCGACAGGGGGCGCCCCAGATACGCAGTATTTT.

The gene calls are TRBV11-3 and TRBJ2-3; D perhaps matches TRBD1 (5 bases). The CDR3 covers 13 residues. Germline lookup yields CDR1 SGHNT and CDR2 YENEEA. Trimming took 6 bases from V and 5 from J, leaving 12 bases between them. CDR3 sequence: CASSQRQLDTQYF. The CDR3 nucleotides read TGTGCCAGCAGTCAAAGACAGCTAGATACGCAGTATTTT.